These T cell receptor beta chains were read from a single sample in a study of T cells after yellow fever vaccination. TCRdb called the 5' RACE reads again in MiXCR, with one record for every CDR3 protein. The sample lists some 550,000 distinct CDR3 sequences; roughly 21% were seen once. The material sequenced was PBMCs, taken 15 days after the yellow fever booster vaccination. The receptor set was obtained from a man aged 30 to 39 who received the YFV17D yellow fever vaccine. Both conserved end residues are part of each CDR3. Each record gives: J gene, V gene, CDR3 length, CDR3 protein.

J gene: TRBJ2-7
V gene: TRBV3-1
CDR3 length: 14
CDR3 protein: CASSHGREFHEQYF

J gene: TRBJ2-5
V gene: TRBV6-1
CDR3 length: 16
CDR3 protein: CASSPIPASMQETQYF

J gene: TRBJ2-1
V gene: TRBV4-3
CDR3 length: 17
CDR3 protein: CASSQEGWSSPYNEQFF

J gene: TRBJ2-7
V gene: TRBV20-1
CDR3 length: 15
CDR3 protein: CSATGGGSISYEQYF

J gene: TRBJ1-2
V gene: TRBV4-3
CDR3 length: 16
CDR3 protein: CASSQALSSGVYGYTF

J gene: TRBJ2-1
V gene: TRBV29-1
CDR3 length: 13
CDR3 protein: CSVEGWGYNEQFF

J gene: TRBJ1-4
V gene: TRBV6-1
CDR3 length: 14
CDR3 protein: CASSDHRPDEKLFF

J gene: TRBJ2-1
V gene: TRBV4-3
CDR3 length: 16
CDR3 protein: CASSPSAHHPYNEQFF

J gene: TRBJ2-1
V gene: TRBV6-5
CDR3 length: 16
CDR3 protein: CASSYVGLRLDNEQFF

J gene: TRBJ1-4
V gene: TRBV21-1
CDR3 length: 16
CDR3 protein: CASSREGTTVNEKLFF

J gene: TRBJ2-1
V gene: TRBV12-3/TRBV12-4
CDR3 length: 14
CDR3 protein: CASSRTETYNEQFF

J gene: TRBJ2-7
V gene: TRBV5-4
CDR3 length: 11
CDR3 protein: CASRERGEQYF

J gene: TRBJ2-7
V gene: TRBV5-1
CDR3 length: 13
CDR3 protein: CASTRDGTYEQYF

J gene: TRBJ2-1
V gene: TRBV7-2
CDR3 length: 14
CDR3 protein: CASSLTGPYNEQFF

J gene: TRBJ2-3
V gene: TRBV20-1
CDR3 length: 14
CDR3 protein: CSARGGSGTDTQYF

J gene: TRBJ2-1
V gene: TRBV12-3/TRBV12-4
CDR3 length: 15
CDR3 protein: CASSPLQGSYNEQFF

J gene: TRBJ2-1
V gene: TRBV5-1
CDR3 length: 15
CDR3 protein: CASSEGTNSYNEQFF

J gene: TRBJ2-7
V gene: TRBV28
CDR3 length: 11
CDR3 protein: CASTRSYEQYF

J gene: TRBJ2-7
V gene: TRBV6-1
CDR3 length: 12
CDR3 protein: CASSQPSAEQYF

J gene: TRBJ2-5
V gene: TRBV7-9
CDR3 length: 13
CDR3 protein: CASSLDVVETQYF

J gene: TRBJ2-1
V gene: TRBV10-3
CDR3 length: 15
CDR3 protein: CAISERASRDNEQFF

J gene: TRBJ2-5
V gene: TRBV27
CDR3 length: 13
CDR3 protein: CASSWSLQETQYF

J gene: TRBJ1-5
V gene: TRBV27
CDR3 length: 13
CDR3 protein: CASSFNSGQPQHF

J gene: TRBJ1-1
V gene: TRBV29-1
CDR3 length: 8
CDR3 protein: CSVEGAFF

J gene: TRBJ2-5
V gene: TRBV20-1
CDR3 length: 12
CDR3 protein: CSARGWEETQYF

J gene: TRBJ2-4
V gene: TRBV29-1
CDR3 length: 14
CDR3 protein: CSDLKGLAKNIQYF

J gene: TRBJ1-6
V gene: TRBV7-8
CDR3 length: 18
CDR3 protein: CASSSGDLPRGAGSPLHF

J gene: TRBJ1-1
V gene: TRBV20-1
CDR3 length: 12
CDR3 protein: CSASVGNTEAFF

J gene: TRBJ2-1
V gene: TRBV5-1
CDR3 length: 15
CDR3 protein: CASSLRTGGDNEQFF

J gene: TRBJ2-1
V gene: TRBV10-3
CDR3 length: 14
CDR3 protein: CAIMDRDRVGEQFF

J gene: TRBJ2-7
V gene: TRBV12-3/TRBV12-4
CDR3 length: 13
CDR3 protein: CASTLTGNLEQYF

J gene: TRBJ2-6
V gene: TRBV10-3
CDR3 length: 16
CDR3 protein: CAISAGTGRGANVLTF

J gene: TRBJ2-7
V gene: TRBV4-3
CDR3 length: 16
CDR3 protein: CASSQVRGGVSYEQYF

J gene: TRBJ2-5
V gene: TRBV7-2
CDR3 length: 14
CDR3 protein: CASSLTRWIGTQYF

J gene: TRBJ2-7
V gene: TRBV5-1
CDR3 length: 14
CDR3 protein: CASSLAYGHYEQYF

J gene: TRBJ2-5
V gene: TRBV7-2
CDR3 length: 11
CDR3 protein: CASSSRVSQYF

J gene: TRBJ2-7
V gene: TRBV5-1
CDR3 length: 14
CDR3 protein: CASSPGTDSYEQYF

J gene: TRBJ2-1
V gene: TRBV20-1
CDR3 length: 17
CDR3 protein: CSARSASGRSSYNEQFF

J gene: TRBJ2-5
V gene: TRBV7-8
CDR3 length: 15
CDR3 protein: CASSQELMSGETQYF

J gene: TRBJ2-7
V gene: TRBV7-2
CDR3 length: 14
CDR3 protein: CASSWEREFYEQYF

J gene: TRBJ2-7
V gene: TRBV7-2
CDR3 length: 13
CDR3 protein: CASSLGTKGYQYF

J gene: TRBJ2-5
V gene: TRBV20-1
CDR3 length: 11
CDR3 protein: CSAGHQETQYF

J gene: TRBJ2-2
V gene: TRBV7-7
CDR3 length: 17
CDR3 protein: CASSQIDRAANTGELFF

J gene: TRBJ2-7
V gene: TRBV5-6
CDR3 length: 12
CDR3 protein: CASSFSRYEQYF

J gene: TRBJ2-2
V gene: TRBV30
CDR3 length: 13
CDR3 protein: CASDRGADGELFF

J gene: TRBJ1-2
V gene: TRBV6-1
CDR3 length: 15
CDR3 protein: CASMGREISNYGYTF

J gene: TRBJ2-5
V gene: TRBV11-2
CDR3 length: 18
CDR3 protein: CASSFFYSSGRAWETQYF

J gene: TRBJ2-7
V gene: TRBV28
CDR3 length: 12
CDR3 protein: CASGRFSYEQYF

J gene: TRBJ1-5
V gene: TRBV3-1
CDR3 length: 13
CDR3 protein: CASSPWVDQPQHF

J gene: TRBJ1-2
V gene: TRBV6-5
CDR3 length: 14
CDR3 protein: CASSYRQGRNGYTF

J gene: TRBJ2-7
V gene: TRBV9
CDR3 length: 14
CDR3 protein: CASSVRAGYYEQYF

J gene: TRBJ2-5
V gene: TRBV27
CDR3 length: 14
CDR3 protein: CASSFGPVQETQYF

J gene: TRBJ2-4
V gene: TRBV18
CDR3 length: 18
CDR3 protein: CASSPLIGQGMSKNIQYF